This T cell receptor (beta chain) was captured in a study of T cells in Graves' hyperthyroidism and ophthalmopathy. Amplified regions were TCR beta CDR3 sequences from RNA transcripts. HTBI primers were employed in a first-round RT-PCR of the TCR CDR3. TCRdb re-called the multiplex PCR reads with MiXCR, one entry per CDR3 protein. The sample holds around 760,000 distinct CDR3 sequences; roughly a third are singletons and the top ten take around 30%. Patients aged 18 to 65 with hyperthyroidism were newly diagnosed, with duration under 2 months. PBMCs stemmed from around 9.3 ml fresh peripheral blood. This clonotype showed up just once. The junction differs from germline at one of its ends, possibly a read error. Germline lookup yields CDR1 ENHRY and CDR2 SYGVKD. The CDR3 runs to 15 residues.

Source material: blood. V gene TRBV10-3 combines with J gene TRBJ1-6; the D is unclear. This clonotype was obtained from a woman aged 40 to 55 with Graves' hyperthyroidism. The CDR3 sequence is CASSQNSRRSSPLHF. The CDR3 DNA sequence: TGTGCCAGCAGTCAAAACTCCAGGCGGAGTTCACCCCTCCACTTT.